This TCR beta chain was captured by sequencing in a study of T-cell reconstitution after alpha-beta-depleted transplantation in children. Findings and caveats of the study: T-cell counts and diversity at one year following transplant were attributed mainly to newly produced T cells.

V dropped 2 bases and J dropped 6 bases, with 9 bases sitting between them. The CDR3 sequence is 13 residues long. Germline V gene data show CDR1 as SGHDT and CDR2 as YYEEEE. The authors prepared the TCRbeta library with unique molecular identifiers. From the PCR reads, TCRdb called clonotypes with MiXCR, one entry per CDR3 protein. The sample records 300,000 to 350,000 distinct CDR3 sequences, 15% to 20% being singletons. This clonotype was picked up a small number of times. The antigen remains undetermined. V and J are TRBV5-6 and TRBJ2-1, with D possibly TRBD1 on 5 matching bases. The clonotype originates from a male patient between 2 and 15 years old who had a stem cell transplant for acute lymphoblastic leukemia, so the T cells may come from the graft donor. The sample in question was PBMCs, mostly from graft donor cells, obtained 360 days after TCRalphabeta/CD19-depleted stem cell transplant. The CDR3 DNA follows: TGTGCCAGCAGCTTAACAGGCCGCAATGAGCAGTTCTTC. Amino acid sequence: CASSLTGRNEQFF.